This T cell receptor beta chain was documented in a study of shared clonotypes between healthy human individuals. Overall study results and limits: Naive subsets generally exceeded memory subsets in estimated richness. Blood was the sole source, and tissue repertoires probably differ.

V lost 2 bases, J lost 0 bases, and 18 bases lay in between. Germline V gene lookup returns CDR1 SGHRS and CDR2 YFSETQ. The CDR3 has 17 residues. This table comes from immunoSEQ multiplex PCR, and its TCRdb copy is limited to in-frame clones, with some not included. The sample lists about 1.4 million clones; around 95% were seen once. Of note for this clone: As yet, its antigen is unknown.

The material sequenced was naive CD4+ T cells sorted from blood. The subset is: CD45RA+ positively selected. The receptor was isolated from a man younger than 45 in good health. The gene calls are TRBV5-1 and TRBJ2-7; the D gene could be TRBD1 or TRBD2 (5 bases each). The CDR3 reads CASSFQGRLTSSYEQYF. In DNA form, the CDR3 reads TGCGCCAGCAGCTTCCAGGGTCGACTTACTAGCTCCTACGAGCAGTACTTC.